This T cell receptor beta chain came from a study of T-cell reconstitution after alpha-beta-depleted transplantation in children. Unique molecular identifiers were incorporated when the TCRbeta library was constructed. TCRdb re-derived calls from the PCR reads in MiXCR, one entry per CDR3 protein. The sample carries some 460,000 distinct CDR3 sequences, about 16% recorded once. This clonotype was observed a few times. This CDR3 spans 16 amino acids. After removal of 1 base from V and 4 bases from J, the junction contained 6 bases not matched to a gene. Germline V CDR1 and CDR2: SGHAT, FQNNGV. Sequencing was performed on PBMCs, mostly from graft donor cells, taken 360 days after TCRalphabeta/CD19-depleted stem cell transplant. The rearrangement uses TRBV11-2 and TRBJ2-2; 7 bases line up with TRBD1. The source is a boy in the first two years of life who had a stem cell transplant for Wiskott-Aldrich syndrome, so the T cells may come from the graft donor. The CDR3 loop reads CASSLVYWDSTGELFF. CDR3 DNA sequence: TGTGCCAGCAGCTTAGTTTACTGGGACAGCACCGGGGAGCTGTTTTTT.